This entry features one T cell receptor (beta chain) sequence. This clone has ten or more counts. Its antigen remains unidentified. One base away there is no much larger clone; base qualities are not given. Reading the germline V gene gives CDR1 LGHNA and CDR2 YNFKEQ. From the cysteine through the phenylalanine, the CDR3 covers 17 amino acids. Just CDR3 DNA is preserved here, 51 bases in frame from base 1. V loses 0 bases, J loses 0 bases, and the germline ends lie 13 bases apart. The sample belongs to a study of cytotoxic CD8 clonotypes in ibrutinib-treated CLL (dated by TCRdb to 2020 to 2022). Notes on the research overall: In this cohort, some 16 patients were treatment-naive and some 10 were relapsed/refractory, while roughly 17 had unmutated IGHV. Of the approximately 87 participants in the trial, about two dozen had longitudinal samples available. All remission and progressive disease samples were collected while patients were still receiving ibrutinib. Responses were partial in 25 or so patients and complete in 2; after median around 72 months follow-up, some 15 stayed in remission and roughly twelve progressed. Samples averaged approximately 260,000 productive templates and tens of thousands of productive rearrangements. Samples at response were collected after a median of 12 months of treatment, with a range of roughly 6 to 40 months. Cryopreserved peripheral blood mononuclear cells were collected at three points: before therapy, at response, and at either sustained remission or disease progression. Overall study results and their limits: Clonality increased at ibrutinib response, stayed stable in sustained remission, and fell back toward baseline at progression. Public clonotypes were rare and either shrank or stayed stable during treatment, and the rise in clonality at ibrutinib response reflected expansion of private clonotypes. At baseline, clonality was higher than in age-matched healthy donors and showed a strong correlation with circulating CD8+ T-cell counts. Sampling times were not matched between patients in sustained remission and patients whose disease was progressing, and lymph node repertoires were not examined.

The goal of deep resolution MiSeq sequencing was a depth between 1 in 1 million and 1 in 200,000 T cells, and coverage averaged 10x per clonotype. TCR beta libraries were generated with the immunoSEQ hsTCRB Kit. In the authors' own workflow: The data were analyzed with ImmunoSEQ Analyzer and ImmunoSEQ Data Assistant, and V, D and J gene assignments followed IMGT definitions. Clonality, which ranges from 0 to 1, was calculated by subtracting the normalized Shannon entropy of productive rearrangement frequencies from one. Public clonotype analysis was restricted to overrepresented clonotypes comprising at least 0.05% of each patient's repertoire. Some 13 repertoires from age-matched healthy donors, obtained from immuneACCESS, served as clonality controls. This immuneACCESS table, as held by TCRdb, lists in-frame sequences with V and J called but not all clones. Of the missing ones, under half trace to an unresolved V gene in checked studies; the others have no known cause. That table furnishes V, J and clone size, whereas the DNA furnished D and trimming. Here the sample has some 160,000 clones; about 80% occur a single time. The ten biggest clones cover under 2.5% of the sample.

The time point label here, explained by the study, means: more than 10 months on ibrutinib. Around 2 micrograms of genomic DNA were extracted from cryopreserved PBMCs for TCR beta library preparation. High-throughput TCR beta sequencing was performed on longitudinal blood samples from CLL patients receiving ibrutinib monotherapy. The patients were enrolled in a single-center, open-label phase 2 trial of ibrutinib monotherapy. This receptor chain uses TRBV4-2 and TRBJ2-3, with the D gene uncertain. This clonotype was obtained from a human donor with chronic lymphocytic leukemia. This specimen consisted of PBMCs, obtained after 12 months of ibrutinib treatment. The DNA sequence reads TGTGCCAGCAGCCAAGATTTTCGAGCTTCTAGCACAGATACGCAGTATTTT. The resulting protein is CASSQDFRASSTDTQYF.